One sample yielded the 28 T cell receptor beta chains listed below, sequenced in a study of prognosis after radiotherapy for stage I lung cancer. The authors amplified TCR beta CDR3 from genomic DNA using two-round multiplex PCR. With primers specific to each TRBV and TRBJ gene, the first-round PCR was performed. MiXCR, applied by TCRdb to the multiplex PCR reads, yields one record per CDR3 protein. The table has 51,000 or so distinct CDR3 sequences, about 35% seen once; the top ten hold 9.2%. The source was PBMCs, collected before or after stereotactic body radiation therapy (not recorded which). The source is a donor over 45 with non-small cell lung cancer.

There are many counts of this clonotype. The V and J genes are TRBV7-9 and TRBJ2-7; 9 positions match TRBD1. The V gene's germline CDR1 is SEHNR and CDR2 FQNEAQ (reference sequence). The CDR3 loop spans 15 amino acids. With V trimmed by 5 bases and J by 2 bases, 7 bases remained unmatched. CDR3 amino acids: CASSVTGGAAYEQYF. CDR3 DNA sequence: TGTGCCAGCAGCGTTACAGGGGGCGCAGCCTACGAGCAGTACTTC.

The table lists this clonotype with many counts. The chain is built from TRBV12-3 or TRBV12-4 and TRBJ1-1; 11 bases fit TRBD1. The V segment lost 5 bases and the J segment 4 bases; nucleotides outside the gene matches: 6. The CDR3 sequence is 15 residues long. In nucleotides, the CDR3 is TGTGCCAGCAGTCGGCCGGGACAGGGGGGCACTGAAGCTTTCTTT. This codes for CASSRPGQGGTEAFF.

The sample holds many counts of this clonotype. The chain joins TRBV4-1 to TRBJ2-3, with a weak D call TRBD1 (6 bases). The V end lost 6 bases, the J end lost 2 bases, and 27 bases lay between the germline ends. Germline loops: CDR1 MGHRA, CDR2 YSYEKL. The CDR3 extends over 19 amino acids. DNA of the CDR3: TGCGCCAGCAGGCCCGATGGCTATCACAGGGAAAGAGTCACAGATACGCAGTATTTT. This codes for CASRPDGYHRERVTDTQYF.

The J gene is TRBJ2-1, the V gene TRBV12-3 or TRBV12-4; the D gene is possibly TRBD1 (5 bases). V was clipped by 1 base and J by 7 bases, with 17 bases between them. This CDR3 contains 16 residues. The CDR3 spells CASSLGRTGLGNEQFF. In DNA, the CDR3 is TGTGCCAGCAGTTTAGGGCGAACAGGCCTAGGTAATGAGCAGTTCTTC.

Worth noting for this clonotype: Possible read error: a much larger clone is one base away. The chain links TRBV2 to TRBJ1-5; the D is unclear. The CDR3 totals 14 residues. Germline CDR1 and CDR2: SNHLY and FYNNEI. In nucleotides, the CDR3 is TGTGGCAGCACCTTAGCCGGCTCCAATCAGCCCCAGCATTTT. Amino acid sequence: CGSTLAGSNQPQHF.

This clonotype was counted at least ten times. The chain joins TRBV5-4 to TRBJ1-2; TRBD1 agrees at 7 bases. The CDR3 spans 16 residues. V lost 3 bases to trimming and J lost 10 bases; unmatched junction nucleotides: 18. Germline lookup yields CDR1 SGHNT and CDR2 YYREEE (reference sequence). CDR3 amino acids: CASSSATARLGGYYTF. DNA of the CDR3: TGTGCCAGCAGCTCGGCCACAGCGAGGCTAGGGGGCTACTACACCTTC.

CDR3 in amino acids: CASSIAVSGDTGELFF. CDR3 DNA: TGTGCCAGTAGTATAGCGGTTAGCGGAGACACCGGGGAGCTGTTTTTT. This chain uses TRBV19 with TRBJ2-2; TRBD2 might be the D (6 bases). V was trimmed by 1 base and J by 3 bases, leaving 12 bases between them. The CDR3 contains 16 residues. The germline V gene encodes CDR1 LNHDA and CDR2 SQIVND (reference sequence).

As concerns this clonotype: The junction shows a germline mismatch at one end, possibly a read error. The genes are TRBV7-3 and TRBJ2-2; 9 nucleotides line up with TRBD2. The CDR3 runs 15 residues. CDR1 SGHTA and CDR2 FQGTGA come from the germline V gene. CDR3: CASILQAGGAWELFF. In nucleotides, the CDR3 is TGTGCCAGCATCTTACAAGCGGGAGGCGCCTGGGAGCTGTTTTTT.

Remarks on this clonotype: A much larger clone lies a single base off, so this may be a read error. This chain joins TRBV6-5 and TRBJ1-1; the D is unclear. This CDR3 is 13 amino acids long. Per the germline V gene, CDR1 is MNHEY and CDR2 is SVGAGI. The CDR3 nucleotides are TGTGACAGCAGTTACTCGCGGAAGACTGAAGCTTTCTTT. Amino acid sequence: CDSSYSRKTEAFF.

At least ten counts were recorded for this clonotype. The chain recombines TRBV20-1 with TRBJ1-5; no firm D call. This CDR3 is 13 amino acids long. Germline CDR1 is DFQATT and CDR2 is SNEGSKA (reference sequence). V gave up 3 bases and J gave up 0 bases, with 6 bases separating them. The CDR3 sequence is CSASRDSNQPQHF. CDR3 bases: TGCAGTGCTAGTCGGGATAGCAATCAGCCCCAGCATTTT.

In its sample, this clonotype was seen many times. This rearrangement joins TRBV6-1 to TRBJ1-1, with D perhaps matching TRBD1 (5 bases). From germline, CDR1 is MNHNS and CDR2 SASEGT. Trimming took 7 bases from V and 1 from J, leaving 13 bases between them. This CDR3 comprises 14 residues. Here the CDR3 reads CASITIQENTEAFF. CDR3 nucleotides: TGTGCCAGCATCACGATACAGGAGAACACTGAAGCTTTCTTT.

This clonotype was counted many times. In nucleotides, the CDR3 is TGCGCCAGCAGCCCAACTGACAGGGAAGGCACAGATACGCAGTATTTT. This codes for CASSPTDREGTDTQYF. The V call is TRBV4-1, the J call TRBJ2-3; 7 bases are a match to TRBD1. Unmatched junction bases numbered 8, after V lost 4 bases and J lost 1 base. The CDR3 sequence is 16 residues long. In germline, CDR1 is MGHRA, CDR2 YSYEKL.

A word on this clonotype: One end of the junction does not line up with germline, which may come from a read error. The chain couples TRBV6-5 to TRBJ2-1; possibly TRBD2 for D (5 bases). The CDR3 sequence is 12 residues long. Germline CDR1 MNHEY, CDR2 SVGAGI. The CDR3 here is CARSYLSGGTFF. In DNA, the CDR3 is TGTGCCAGAAGTTACTTGTCCGGAGGAACGTTCTTC.

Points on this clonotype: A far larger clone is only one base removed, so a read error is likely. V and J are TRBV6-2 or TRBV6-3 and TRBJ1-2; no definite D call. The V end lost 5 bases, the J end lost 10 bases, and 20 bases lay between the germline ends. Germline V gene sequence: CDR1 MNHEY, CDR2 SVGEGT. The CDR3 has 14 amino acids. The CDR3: CASSHTPGRTVYTF. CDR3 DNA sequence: TGTGCCAGCAGTCACACCCCCGGACGAACCGTCTACACCTTC.

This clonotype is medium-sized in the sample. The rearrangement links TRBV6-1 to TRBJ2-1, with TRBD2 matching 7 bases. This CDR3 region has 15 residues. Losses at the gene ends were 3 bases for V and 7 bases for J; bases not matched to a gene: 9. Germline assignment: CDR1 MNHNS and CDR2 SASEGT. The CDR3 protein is CASSESAGERNEQFF. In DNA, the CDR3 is TGTGCCAGCAGTGAGTCCGCGGGAGAGAGGAATGAGCAGTTCTTC.

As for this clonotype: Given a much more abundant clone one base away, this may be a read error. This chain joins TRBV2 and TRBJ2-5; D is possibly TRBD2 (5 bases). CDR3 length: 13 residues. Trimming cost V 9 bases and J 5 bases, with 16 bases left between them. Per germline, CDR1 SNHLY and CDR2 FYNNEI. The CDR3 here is CASRGRLPETQYF. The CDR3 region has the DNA TGTGCCAGTAGAGGGAGACTTCCGGAGACCCAGTACTTC.

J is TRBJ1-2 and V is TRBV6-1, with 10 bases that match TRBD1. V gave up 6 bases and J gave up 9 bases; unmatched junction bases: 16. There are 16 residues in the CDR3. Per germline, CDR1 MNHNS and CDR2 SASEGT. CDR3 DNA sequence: TGTGCCAGCAGCAAAGGAGGGGGACAGGGGTCGCGGCGCTACACCTTC. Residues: CASSKGGGQGSRRYTF.

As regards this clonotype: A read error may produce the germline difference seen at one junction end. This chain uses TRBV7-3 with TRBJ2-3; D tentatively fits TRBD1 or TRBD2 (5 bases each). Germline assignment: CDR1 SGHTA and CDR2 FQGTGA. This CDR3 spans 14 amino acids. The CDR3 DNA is TGTTCCAGTAGCCCCTCGGGTGGGGCTAGCACGCAGTATTTT. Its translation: CSSSPSGGASTQYF.

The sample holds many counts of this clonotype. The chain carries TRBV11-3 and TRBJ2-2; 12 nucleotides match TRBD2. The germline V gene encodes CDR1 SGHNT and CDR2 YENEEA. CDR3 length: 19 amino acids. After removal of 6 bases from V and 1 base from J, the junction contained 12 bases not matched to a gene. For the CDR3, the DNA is TGTGCCAGCAGTTCTCGACTAGCGGGAGTCCCCTTGAACACCGGGGAGCTGTTTTTT. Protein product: CASSSRLAGVPLNTGELFF. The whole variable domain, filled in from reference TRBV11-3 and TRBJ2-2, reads EAGVVQSPRYKIIEKKQPVAFWCNPISGHNTLYWYLQNLGQGPELLIRYENEEAVDDSQLPKDRFSAERLKGVDSTLKIQPAELGDSAVYLCASSSRLAGVPLNTGELFFGEGSRLTVL.

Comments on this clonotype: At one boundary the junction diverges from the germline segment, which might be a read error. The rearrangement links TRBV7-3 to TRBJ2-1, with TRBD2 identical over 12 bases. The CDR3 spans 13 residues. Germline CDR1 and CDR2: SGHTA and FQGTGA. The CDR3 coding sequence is TGTGCCAGCAACTATATTGGACTAGCGGGAATGTACTTC. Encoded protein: CASNYIGLAGMYF.

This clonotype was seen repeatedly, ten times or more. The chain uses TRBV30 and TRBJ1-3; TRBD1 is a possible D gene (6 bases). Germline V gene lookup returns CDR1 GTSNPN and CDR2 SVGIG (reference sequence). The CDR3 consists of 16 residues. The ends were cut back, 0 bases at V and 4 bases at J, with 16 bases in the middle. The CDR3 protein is CAWSVLWAGAGNTIYF. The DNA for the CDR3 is TGTGCCTGGAGTGTACTTTGGGCAGGGGCAGGAAACACCATATATTTT.

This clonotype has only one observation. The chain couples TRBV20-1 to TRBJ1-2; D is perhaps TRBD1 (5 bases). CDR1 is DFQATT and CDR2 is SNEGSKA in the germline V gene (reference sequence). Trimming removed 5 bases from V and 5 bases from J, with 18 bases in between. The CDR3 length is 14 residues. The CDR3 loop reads CSAAYTTEGYGYTF. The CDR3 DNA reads TGCAGTGCTGCCTACACGACAGAGGGTTATGGCTACACCTTC.

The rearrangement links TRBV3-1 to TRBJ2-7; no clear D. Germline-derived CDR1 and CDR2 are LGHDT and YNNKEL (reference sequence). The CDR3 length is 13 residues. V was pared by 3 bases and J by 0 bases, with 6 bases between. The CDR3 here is CASSHRTSYEQYF. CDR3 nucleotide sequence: TGTGCCAGCAGCCACCGGACCTCCTACGAGCAGTACTTC.

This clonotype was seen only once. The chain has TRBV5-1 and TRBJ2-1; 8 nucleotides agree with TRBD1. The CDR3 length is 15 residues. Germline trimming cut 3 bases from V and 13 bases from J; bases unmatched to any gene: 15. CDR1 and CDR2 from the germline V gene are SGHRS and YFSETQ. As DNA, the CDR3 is TGCGCCAGCAGCTACCGATTGACAGGGGCTGGTAATCAGTTCTTC. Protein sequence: CASSYRLTGAGNQFF. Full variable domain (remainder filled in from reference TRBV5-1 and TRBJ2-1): KAGVTQTPRYLIKTRGQQVTLSCSPISGHRSVSWYQQTPGQGLQFLFEYFSETQRNKGNFPGRFSGRQFSNSRSEMNVSTLELGDSALYLCASSYRLTGAGNQFFGPGTRLTVL.

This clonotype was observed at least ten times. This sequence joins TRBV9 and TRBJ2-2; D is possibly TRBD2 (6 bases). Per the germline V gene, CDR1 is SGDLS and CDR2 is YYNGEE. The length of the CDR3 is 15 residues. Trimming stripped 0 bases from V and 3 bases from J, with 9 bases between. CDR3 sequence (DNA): TGTGCCAGCAGCGTAGGTAGCGGCGACACCGGGGAGCTGTTTTTT. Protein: CASSVGSGDTGELFF.

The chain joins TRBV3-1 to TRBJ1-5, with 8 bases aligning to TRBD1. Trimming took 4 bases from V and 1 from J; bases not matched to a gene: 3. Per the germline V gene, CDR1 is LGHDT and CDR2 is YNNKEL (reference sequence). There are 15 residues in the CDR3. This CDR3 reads CASSPGGGSNQPQHF. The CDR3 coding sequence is TGTGCCAGCAGCCCAGGGGGCGGGAGCAATCAGCCCCAGCATTTT. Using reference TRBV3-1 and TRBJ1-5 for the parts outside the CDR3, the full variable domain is DTAVSQTPKYLVTQMGNDKSIKCEQNLGHDTMYWYKQDSKKFLKIMFSYNNKELIINETVPNRFSPKSPDKAHLNLHINSLELGDSAVYFCASSPGGGSNQPQHFGDGTRLSIL.

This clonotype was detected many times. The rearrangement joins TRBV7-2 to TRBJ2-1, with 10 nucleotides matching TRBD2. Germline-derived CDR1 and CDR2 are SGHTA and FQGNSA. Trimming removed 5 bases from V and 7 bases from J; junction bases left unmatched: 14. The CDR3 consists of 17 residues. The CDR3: CASSLDLLAGVLNEQFF. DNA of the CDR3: TGTGCCAGCAGCCTTGACCTCCTAGCGGGAGTATTAAATGAGCAGTTCTTC.

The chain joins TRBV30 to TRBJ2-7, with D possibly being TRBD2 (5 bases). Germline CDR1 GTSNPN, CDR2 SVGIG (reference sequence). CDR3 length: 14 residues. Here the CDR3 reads CAANAGEQTYEQYF. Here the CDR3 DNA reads TGTGCTGCGAACGCCGGGGAACAGACCTACGAGCAGTACTTC.